This record concerns one T cell receptor (beta chain) sequence. Its target is not known. The V end lost 0 bases, the J end lost 2 bases, and 6 bases lay between the germline ends. There are 14 residues in the CDR3. The germline CDR1 and CDR2 sequences are SGHRS and YFSETQ. These data belong to a study of response to subunit inactivated influenza vaccine. Overall study findings and caveats: Every seasonal influenza vaccination brings in few new T cells, the authors suggested.

TCRdb analysed the RT-PCR reads with MiXCR anew, one entry per CDR3 protein. The profile shows approximately 530,000 distinct CDR3 sequences, under 15% of them singletons. The sample was PBMCs from blood, taken 45 days after vaccination. The rearrangement uses TRBV5-1 and TRBJ1-5; D unclear. This TCR was sampled from a man aged 50 to 60 who received an inactivated influenza vaccine. CDR3 nucleotide sequence: TGCGCCAGCAGCTTGGACGGCCGCAATCAGCCCCAGCATTTT. As protein: CASSLDGRNQPQHF.